This T cell receptor beta chain is drawn from a study of response to subunit inactivated influenza vaccine (dated by TCRdb to about 2018). A note on the overall study: To follow how T cells responded to a trivalent subunit inactivated influenza vaccine, the researchers relied on deep quantitative profiling of the T cell receptor repertoire.

The library came from RT-PCR. The sequencer listed for this sample is Illumina HiSeq 2500. TCRdb handled the public reads itself, with Q25 trimming in fastp and clone calling in MiXCR, and kept productive beta chains. CDR3 protein sequences are deduplicated, and each keeps its most common genes and DNA. This sample has 180,000 or so distinct CDR3 sequences in its table, and more than 10% of those were observed once. The ten most abundant clones make up approximately 30% of the sample. Results the study describes overall, beyond this receptor: The authors suggested that each seasonal influenza vaccination may recruit only a limited number of new T cells.

CDR1 and CDR2, looked up from the germline V gene, are SGHVS and FNYEAQ. Counted from cysteine to phenylalanine, this CDR3 has 15 amino acids. CDR3 DNA only is kept here, 45 bases in frame from base 1. V sheds 4 bases and J sheds 8 bases, leaving 20 bases between their ends. This clonotype was seen a few times. Its antigen is not yet known. Base qualities are not provided; no much larger clone lies one nucleotide away. These data also formed part of another study, on T cells expressing NK-cell markers. As that second paper reports: 5'RACE template switching, by which a universal primer site and unique molecular identifiers were added, was used to make TCR beta cDNA libraries. Three sorted T-cell subsets (CD3+CD56+NKG2C+, CD3+CD56+NKG2C- and CD3+CD56-NKG2C+) from eight donors had their TCR beta-chain repertoires profiled. Among the eight sequenced donors, seven were HCMV-seropositive and one was HCMV-seronegative. In several experiments an anti-gammadeltaTCR antibody was added to restrict sorting to alphabetaTCR-expressing T cells. For six donors, the dominant CD3+CD56+NKG2C+ clonotypes were among the top 10 CD8+ clonotypes and accounted for about 1.0-8% of CD8+ T cells. Those dominant clonotypes were again the most abundant among CD3+CD56-NKG2C+ cells in a handful of donors, at roughly 25-65%. Whether the expanded NKG2C-expressing T cell clones were specific for HCMV antigens was left unclear. The eight sequenced donors were randomly selected healthy volunteers, three men and five women. HCMV-specific IgG was detected in serum with a commercial ELISA kit to determine HCMV serostatus. Peripheral blood mononuclear cells were isolated from blood by Ficoll density gradient centrifugation. Using Miltenyi isolation kits, CD4+ and CD8+ T cells were isolated from PBMC through magnetic immunoseparation. cDNA synthesis was primed from the TCR beta constant segment and was followed by two successive PCR amplification steps. The libraries were sequenced on Illumina HiSeq 2000/2500, MiSeq or NextSeq, producing 2 x 150 bp reads. MIGEC was used to demultiplex reads and group the reads by UMI, and MiTCR was used to assemble and quantify clonotypes. To exclude erroneous sequences, only TCR cDNA sequences supported by at least two reads were retained. The tcR package was used for downstream repertoire analysis, and clonotypes were matched between fractions using CDR3 nucleotide sequence together with V segment. Antigen specificity was annotated against VDJdb with VDJmatch, allowing one amino acid substitution in CDR3.

Sequences were derived from CD8+ T cells sorted from PBMCs, sampled 12 days after vaccination. This sequence originates from a man aged 50 to 60 who received an inactivated influenza vaccine. Donor details come from another sample of the same person, matched by shared clones. The sequence is built from TRBV7-6 and TRBJ1-1, and TRBD1 may be the D gene, going by 6 matching bases. The encoded CDR3 is CASSSDPPGTREAFF. The nucleotide sequence is given as TGTGCCAGCAGCTCCGACCCCCCCGGGACACGAGAAGCTTTCTTT.